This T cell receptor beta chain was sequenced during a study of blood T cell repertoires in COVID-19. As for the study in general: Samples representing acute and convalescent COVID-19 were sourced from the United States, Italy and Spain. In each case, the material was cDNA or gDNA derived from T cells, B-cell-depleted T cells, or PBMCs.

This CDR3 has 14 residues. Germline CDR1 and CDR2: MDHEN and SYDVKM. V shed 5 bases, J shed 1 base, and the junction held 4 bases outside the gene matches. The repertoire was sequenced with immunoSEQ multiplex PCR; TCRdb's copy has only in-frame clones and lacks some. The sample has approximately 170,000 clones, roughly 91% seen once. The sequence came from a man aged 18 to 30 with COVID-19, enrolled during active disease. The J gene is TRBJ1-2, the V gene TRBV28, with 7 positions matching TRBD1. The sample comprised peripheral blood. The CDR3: CASSKQGINYGYTF. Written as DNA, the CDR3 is TGTGCCAGCAGTAAACAGGGGATTAACTATGGCTACACCTTC.